A single sample is the source of the 7 T cell receptor beta chains below, sequenced in a study of cytomegalovirus exposure and HLA in healthy donors. With 60 Vbeta and 13 Jbeta primers, the PCR was carried out. The protocol was immunoSEQ multiplex PCR, while the TCRdb copy is restricted to in-frame clones and leaves out a portion. The sample carries about 160,000 clones, about 80% recorded once. Sequenced sample: PBMCs. The receptors stem from a man over 45 in good health and CMV-seropositive.

The chain uses TRBV11-2 and TRBJ2-7; the D gene is possibly TRBD1 (7 bases). The V gene's germline CDR1 is SGHAT and CDR2 FQNNGV. This CDR3 spans 11 amino acids. V lost 7 bases and J 6 bases, leaving 10 bases between the germline ends. This CDR3 is CASNQGGEQYF. DNA of the CDR3: TGTGCCAGCAACCAGGGGGGCGAGCAGTACTTC.

This clone was observed a single time. The same CDR3 is also encoded by other DNA sequences in this sample. The chain combines TRBV6-5 with TRBJ1-1; 9 bases agree with TRBD1. The CDR3 is 14 residues long. Trimming took 6 bases from V and 0 from J; bases not matched to a gene: 2. In germline, CDR1 is MNHEY, CDR2 SVGAGI. In DNA, the CDR3 is TGTGCCAGCAGCAGGGACAGGGTGAACACTGAAGCTTTCTTT. It codes for CASSRDRVNTEAFF.

This clone was detected a few times. Here the CDR3 reads CSVRPQGGEAFF. CDR3 nucleotides: TGCAGCGTGCGACCACAGGGGGGGGAAGCTTTCTTT. This chain uses TRBV29-1 with TRBJ1-1, with 8 bases identical to TRBD1. V shed 6 bases, J shed 8 bases, and the junction held 8 bases outside the gene matches. There are 12 residues in the CDR3. Germline CDR1 and CDR2: SQVTM and ANQGSEA.

J is TRBJ1-4 and V is TRBV2; 7 bases align to TRBD1. The CDR3 is 14 amino acids. CDR1 and CDR2 from the germline V gene are SNHLY and FYNNEI. Losses at the gene ends were 5 bases for V and 7 bases for J; bases not matched to a gene: 7. DNA for the CDR3: TGTGCCAGCAGTTGGGACAGAAGAGGTGAAAAACTGTTTTTT. This codes for CASSWDRRGEKLFF.

V is TRBV5-4 and J is TRBJ2-1; the match to TRBD2 covers 8 bases. Germline V gene data show CDR1 as SGHNT and CDR2 as YYREEE (reference sequence). With V trimmed by 0 bases and J by 6 bases, 8 bases remained unmatched. The CDR3 spans 16 residues. The CDR3 is CASSLALGLASNEQFF. Here the CDR3 DNA reads TGTGCCAGCAGCTTGGCCCTAGGACTAGCCAGCAATGAGCAGTTCTTC. The entire variable domain, with the rest obtained from reference TRBV5-4 and TRBJ2-1, is as follows: ETGVTQSPTHLIKTRGQQVTLRCSSQSGHNTVSWYQQALGQGPQFIFQYYREEENGRGNFPPRFSGLQFPNYSSELNVNALELDDSALYLCASSLALGLASNEQFFGPGTRLTVL.

In its sample, this clone was seen once. This rearrangement joins TRBV5-6 to TRBJ2-1; D may be TRBD2 (6 bases). The CDR3 is made up of 16 amino acids. CDR1 SGHDT and CDR2 YYEEEE come from the germline V gene. Deletions cut 0 bases from V and 4 bases from J, with 14 bases between. In DNA, the CDR3 is TGTGCCAGCAGCTTGGCCGGGAGCGGACCATACAATGAGCAGTTCTTC. Its translation: CASSLAGSGPYNEQFF. The whole variable domain, remainder taken from reference TRBV5-6 and TRBJ2-1, is DAGVTQSPTHLIKTRGQQVTLRCSPKSGHDTVSWYQQALGQGPQFIFQYYEEEERQRGNFPDRFSGHQFPNYSSELNVNALLLGDSALYLCASSLAGSGPYNEQFFGPGTRLTVL.

V usage is TRBV5-1 and J usage is TRBJ2-3; 11 nucleotides match TRBD2. CDR3 length: 16 residues. V lost 4 bases and J lost 4; bases outside the gene matches: 8. Germline-derived CDR1 and CDR2 are SGHRS and YFSETQ. The CDR3: CASSPPTSGGADTQYF. CDR3 DNA: TGCGCCAGCAGCCCTCCTACTAGCGGGGGCGCAGATACGCAGTATTTT.